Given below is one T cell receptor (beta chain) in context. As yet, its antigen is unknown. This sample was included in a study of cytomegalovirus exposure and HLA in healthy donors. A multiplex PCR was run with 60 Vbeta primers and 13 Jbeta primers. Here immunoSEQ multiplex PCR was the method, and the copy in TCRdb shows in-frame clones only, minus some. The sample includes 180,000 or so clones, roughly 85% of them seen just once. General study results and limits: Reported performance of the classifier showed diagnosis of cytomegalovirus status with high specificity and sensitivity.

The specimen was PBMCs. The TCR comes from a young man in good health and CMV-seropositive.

CDR3 sequence: CASSEPGLETSGNTIYF. CDR3 bases: TGCGCCAGCAGTGAGCCAGGGCTGGAAACCTCTGGAAACACCATATATTTT. The rearrangement links TRBV10-1 to TRBJ1-3, with D possibly TRBD1 on 5 matching bases. With 2 bases removed from V and 0 bases from J, the gap between germline ends came to 14 bases. This CDR3 has 17 residues. Germline CDR1 is WNHNN and CDR2 is SYGVQD (reference sequence).